What follows describes a single T cell receptor (beta chain). The antigen is not known. V was shortened by 3 bases and J by 9 bases, with 12 bases between the two germline ends. Germline loops: CDR1 MGHRA, CDR2 YSYEKL. The CDR3 runs to 13 residues. The record originates from a study of radiotherapy plus CTLA-4 blockade in lung cancer. This table comes from immunoSEQ multiplex PCR, and its TCRdb copy is limited to in-frame clones, with some not included. The sample includes 95,000 to 150,000 clones, around 89% of them seen just once. Findings of the study overall: The authors reported that early blood T cell clone dynamics, with interferon-beta, best predicted response.

Sequences were derived from peripheral blood, sampled from a patient treated with radiotherapy plus ipilimumab. The receptor was derived from a human donor with non-small cell lung cancer that progressed on radiotherapy plus ipilimumab. The rearrangement links TRBV4-1 to TRBJ2-4; TRBD2 is a possible D gene (5 bases). The CDR3 sequence: CASSQLAETIQYF. The CDR3 bases are TGCGCCAGCAGCCAGCTAGCAGAGACCATTCAGTACTTC.